This TCR beta chain was sequenced for a study of T cell changes during pregnancy in multiple sclerosis. This CDR3 spans 16 amino acids. The trim removed 5 bases at V and 2 bases at J, leaving 9 bases unmatched. Looked up from germline, CDR1 is SGHNT and CDR2 is YYREEE (reference sequence). The protocol was immunoSEQ multiplex PCR, while the TCRdb copy is restricted to in-frame clones and leaves out a portion. The sample includes tens of thousands of clones, just over 90% of them seen just once. The receptor's source is a female donor with multiple sclerosis, enrolled in a pregnancy study. The chain carries TRBV5-4 and TRBJ2-1; 8 nucleotides agree with TRBD2. The sample in question was peripheral blood, obtained in the third trimester of pregnancy. The CDR3 is CASSSPLAGPYNEQFF. In DNA form, the CDR3 reads TGTGCCAGCAGTTCCCCGTTAGCGGGACCCTACAATGAGCAGTTCTTC.